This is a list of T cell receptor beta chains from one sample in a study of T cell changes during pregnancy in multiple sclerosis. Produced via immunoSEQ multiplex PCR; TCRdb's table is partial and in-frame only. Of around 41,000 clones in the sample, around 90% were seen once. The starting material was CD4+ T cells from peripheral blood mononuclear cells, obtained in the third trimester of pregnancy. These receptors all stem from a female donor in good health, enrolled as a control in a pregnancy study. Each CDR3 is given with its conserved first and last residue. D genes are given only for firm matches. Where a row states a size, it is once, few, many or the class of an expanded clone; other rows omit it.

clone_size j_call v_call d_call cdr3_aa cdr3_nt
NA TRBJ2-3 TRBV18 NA CASSPKIKGVTDTQYF TGTGCCAGCTCACCTAAAATCAAGGGGGTGACAGATACGCAGTATTTT
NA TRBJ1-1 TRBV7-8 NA CASSPRDKNTEAFF TGTGCCAGCAGCCCCCGGGACAAAAACACTGAAGCTTTCTTT
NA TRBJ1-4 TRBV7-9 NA CASSPLSEKLFF TGTGCCAGCAGCCCTCTCAGTGAAAAACTGTTTTTT
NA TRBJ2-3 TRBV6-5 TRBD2 CASSYGGRDTDTQYF TGTGCCAGCAGTTACGGTGGGAGGGACACAGATACGCAGTATTTT
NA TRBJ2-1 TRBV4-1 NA CASSPVVPTSYNEQFF TGCGCCAGCAGCCCCGTGGTTCCGACTTCCTACAATGAGCAGTTCTTC
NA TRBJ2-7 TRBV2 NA CASSISYEQYF TGTGCCAGCAGCATTTCCTACGAGCAGTACTTC
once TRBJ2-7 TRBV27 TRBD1 CASAGTALTPYEQYF TGTGCCAGCGCTGGGACAGCCCTAACCCCCTACGAGCAGTACTTC
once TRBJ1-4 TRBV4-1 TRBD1 CASSLRTGGFNEKLFF TGCGCCAGCAGCCTACGGACAGGGGGTTTTAATGAAAAACTGTTTTTT
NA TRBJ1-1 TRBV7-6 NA CASSLGAGVGTEAFF TGTGCCAGCAGCTTAGGGGCCGGGGTCGGGACTGAAGCTTTCTTT
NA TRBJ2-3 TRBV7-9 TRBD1 CASSPQGAMTDTQYF TGTGCCAGCAGCCCACAGGGGGCGATGACAGATACGCAGTATTTT
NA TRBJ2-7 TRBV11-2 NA CASSPPGGTYEQYF TGTGCCAGCAGCCCGCCCGGGGGAACCTACGAGCAGTACTTC
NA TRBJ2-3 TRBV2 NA CASSLREGDTQYF TGTGCCAGCAGCCTCCGGGAAGGAGATACGCAGTATTTT
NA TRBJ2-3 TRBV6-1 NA CASSAERDTQYF TGTGCCAGCAGCGCCGAACGGGATACGCAGTATTTT
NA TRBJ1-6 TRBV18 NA CASSARVSTFFVNSPLHF TGTGCCAGCTCGGCGAGGGTGTCGACTTTCTTTGTAAATTCACCCCTCCACTTT
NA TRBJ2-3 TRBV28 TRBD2 CASSLAGAGTDTQYF TGTGCCAGCAGTTTAGCGGGAGCGGGGACAGATACGCAGTATTTT
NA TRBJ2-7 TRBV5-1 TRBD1 CASSPDRSRSYEQYF TGCGCCAGCAGCCCGGACAGGAGTAGGTCCTACGAGCAGTACTTC
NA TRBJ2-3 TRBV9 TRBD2 CASSVEAGGRGDTQYF TGTGCCAGCAGCGTAGAGGCGGGGGGGCGTGGAGATACGCAGTATTTT
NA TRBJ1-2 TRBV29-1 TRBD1 CSVSDGPGQGAGGYTF TGCAGCGTTTCTGATGGACCGGGACAGGGGGCGGGTGGCTACACCTTC
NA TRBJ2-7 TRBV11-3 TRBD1 CASSSRQGWGEQYF TGTGCCAGCAGCTCCAGACAGGGTTGGGGGGAGCAGTACTTC
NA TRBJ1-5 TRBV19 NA CASSSPRVRTSNQPQHF TGTGCCAGTAGCTCCCCCCGGGTCAGAACTAGCAATCAGCCCCAGCATTTT
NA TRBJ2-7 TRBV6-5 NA CASRGGGGSSYEQYF TGTGCCAGCAGGGGGGGCGGCGGGAGCTCCTACGAGCAGTACTTC
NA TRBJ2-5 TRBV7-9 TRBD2 CASRNGLAGAYQETQYF TGTGCCAGCAGAAATGGACTAGCGGGGGCGTACCAAGAGACCCAGTACTTC
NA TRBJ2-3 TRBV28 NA CASTTPPTLAWSSGDTQYF TGTGCCAGCACCACTCCCCCTACTTTGGCGTGGAGCTCGGGAGATACGCAGTATTTT
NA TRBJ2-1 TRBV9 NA CASSVGADGGYNEQFF TGTGCCAGCAGCGTAGGGGCAGACGGGGGCTACAATGAGCAGTTCTTC
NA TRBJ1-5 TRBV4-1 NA CASSRAGGPQHF TGCGCCAGCAGCCGAGCCGGGGGGCCCCAGCATTTT
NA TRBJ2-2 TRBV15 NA CATSRGSSGELFF TGTGCCACCAGCAGGGGGAGTTCCGGGGAGCTGTTTTTT